This TCR beta chain emerged from a study of blood T cell repertoires in COVID-19 (TCRdb year 2020). Concerning the study at large: Collaborator samples came from the United States, Italy and Spain and covered acute and convalescent phases of COVID-19. The repertoires were released in a freely available public database meant as a resource for research on the immune response to SARS-CoV-2. The sample metadata nearly always contained a de-identified subject ID, COVID-19 status, age in years and sex. Where HLA class I and class II types were available, the types were taken from metadata supplied by the sample provider, not from assay-based typing. The material from the prospective study consisted of cDNA or gDNA derived from T cells, B-cell-depleted T cells, or PBMCs. Subjects who had been exposed to COVID-19, were actively infected with it, or had recovered from it provided the deeply sampled blood TCRbeta repertoires that made up the dataset. Samples came from the ongoing ImmuneRACE study (first 160 participants) plus 1,254 subjects from 6 global collaborators. On the study overall, not on this receptor specifically: The quantity of clinical and demographic metadata differed by source and by participant and was supplied without curation.

Each collaborating institution followed its own protocols to collect whole blood in K2EDTA tubes. For TCRbeta analysis, collaborators shipped samples as frozen whole blood, isolated PBMCs, or DNA extracted from either of those sample types. The germline V gene (reference sequence) gives CDR1 as LGHDT and CDR2 as YNNKEL. The junction shows trimming of 3 bases on V and 5 bases on J, and the gene matches do not reach 5 bases of it. The CDR3 goes from the cysteine to the phenylalanine over 14 residues. The retained sequence is limited to the CDR3, 42 bases, with the frame set at the first base. The immunoSEQ Assay, a bias-controlled multiplex PCR, was used to amplify TCRbeta CDR3 regions from genomic DNA. On the authors' methods: The number of nucleated cells in each sample was estimated by amplification of reference gene primers within the assay. Sequence reads were collapsed and filtered to measure the absolute abundance of every unique TCRbeta CDR3 rearrangement. Productive Simpson clonality was computed per sample as the square root of Simpson's diversity index over productive rearrangements. The source is immuneACCESS, and TCRdb retained only in-frame sequences with V and J called. Part of the clones is not carried over; for the studies checked, unresolved V genes explain less than half of this, and the remainder is unexplained. Clone size and V and J calls were adopted from that table, with D and trimming inferred from the DNA. This sample holds some 200,000 clones; about three quarters were observed only once. Clones ranked in the top ten supply around 7.9% of the sample.

On this clone: Its antigen remains undetermined. Qualities for individual bases were not recorded, and no much larger clone is one base off.

Recombination joined TRBV3-1 (or the pseudogene TRBV3-2) with TRBJ1-1; 8 central bases correspond to TRBD1. The receptor was isolated from a woman aged 45-60 years with active or convalescent COVID-19. Sequenced material: peripheral blood. The nucleotide sequence reads as follows: TGTGCCAGCAGCCAGGGCCGACAGGGGACTGAAGCTTTCTTT. Its protein product is CASSQGRQGTEAFF.